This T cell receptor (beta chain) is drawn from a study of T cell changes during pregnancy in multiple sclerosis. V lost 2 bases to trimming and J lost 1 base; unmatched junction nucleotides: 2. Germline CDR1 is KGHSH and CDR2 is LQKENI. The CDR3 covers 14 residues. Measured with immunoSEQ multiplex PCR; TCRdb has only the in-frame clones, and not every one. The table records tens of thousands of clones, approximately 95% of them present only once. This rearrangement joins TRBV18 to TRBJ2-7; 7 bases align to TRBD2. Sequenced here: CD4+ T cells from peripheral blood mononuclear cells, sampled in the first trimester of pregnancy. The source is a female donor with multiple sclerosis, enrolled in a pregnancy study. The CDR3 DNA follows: TGTGCCAGCTCACCAGGGGGGGGATCCTACGAGCAGTACTTC. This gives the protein CASSPGGGSYEQYF.